This T cell receptor (beta chain) was identified in a study of blood T cell repertoires in COVID-19. Overall study context: The United States, Italy and Spain supplied acute and convalescent COVID-19 samples. PBMCs, B-cell-depleted T cells, or T cells provided the cDNA or gDNA that made up the material.

Per the authors' pipeline: Estimates of nucleated cell counts were drawn from the amplification of reference gene primers. Profiling relied on immunoSEQ multiplex PCR, and the TCRdb table lists in-frame clones only, not all of them. V, J and clone size were drawn from that table, and D and trimming were deduced from the DNA. The sample shows around 180,000 clones, around 88% of them seen only once. This CDR3 is 15 amino acids long. The V gene's germline CDR1 is LGHNT and CDR2 FRNRAP. The V and J ends lost 6 bases and 6 bases, in that order; junction bases with no gene match: 7. The chain joins TRBV12-5 to TRBJ2-1, with TRBD2 matching over 11 bases. The sequenced sample consisted of peripheral blood. The TCR comes from a young woman with acute or convalescent COVID-19. The CDR3 DNA sequence: TGTGCTAGTGGGGCCGGGACTAGCGGTATCAATGAGCAGTTCTTC. Translation gives CASGAGTSGINEQFF.